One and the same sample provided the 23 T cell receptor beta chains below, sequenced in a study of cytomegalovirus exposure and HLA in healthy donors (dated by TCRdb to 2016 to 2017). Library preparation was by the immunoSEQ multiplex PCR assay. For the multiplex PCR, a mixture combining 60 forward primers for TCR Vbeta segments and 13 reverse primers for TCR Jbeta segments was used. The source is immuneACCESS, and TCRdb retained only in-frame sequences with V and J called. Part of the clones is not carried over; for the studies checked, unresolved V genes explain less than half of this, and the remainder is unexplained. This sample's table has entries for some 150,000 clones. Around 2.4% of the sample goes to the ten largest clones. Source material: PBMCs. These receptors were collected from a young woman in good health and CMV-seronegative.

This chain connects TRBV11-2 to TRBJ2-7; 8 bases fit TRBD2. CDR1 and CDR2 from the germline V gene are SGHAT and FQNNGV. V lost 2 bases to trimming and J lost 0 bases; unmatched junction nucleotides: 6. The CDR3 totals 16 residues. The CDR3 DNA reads TGTGCCAGCAGCTTATCATCCGGGACTAGCTCCTACGAGCAGTACTTC. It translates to CASSLSSGTSSYEQYF.

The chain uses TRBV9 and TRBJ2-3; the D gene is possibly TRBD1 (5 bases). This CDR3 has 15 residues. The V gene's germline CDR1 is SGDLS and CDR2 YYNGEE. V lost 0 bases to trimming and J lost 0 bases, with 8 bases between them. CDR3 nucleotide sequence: TGTGCCAGCAGCGTAGGCAGGGAAAGCACAGATACGCAGTATTTT. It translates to CASSVGRESTDTQYF.

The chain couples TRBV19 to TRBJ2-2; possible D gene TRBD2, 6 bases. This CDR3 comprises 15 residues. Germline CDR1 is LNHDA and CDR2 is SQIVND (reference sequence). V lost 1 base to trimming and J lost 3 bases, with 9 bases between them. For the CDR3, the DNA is TGTGCCAGTAGTATAGGCGGGACTTACACCGGGGAGCTGTTTTTT. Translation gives CASSIGGTYTGELFF.

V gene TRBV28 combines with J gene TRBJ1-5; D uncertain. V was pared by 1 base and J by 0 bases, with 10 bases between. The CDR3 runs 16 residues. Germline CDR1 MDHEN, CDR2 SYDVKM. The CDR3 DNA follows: TGTGCCAGCAGTTTATTCAGGTTGCCTAGCAATCAGCCCCAGCATTTT. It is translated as CASSLFRLPSNQPQHF. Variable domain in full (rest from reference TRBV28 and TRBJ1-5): DVKVTQSSRYLVKRTGEKVFLECVQDMDHENMFWYRQDPGLGLRLIYFSYDVKMKEKGDIPEGYSVSREKKERFSLILESASTNQTSMYLCASSLFRLPSNQPQHFGDGTRLSIL.

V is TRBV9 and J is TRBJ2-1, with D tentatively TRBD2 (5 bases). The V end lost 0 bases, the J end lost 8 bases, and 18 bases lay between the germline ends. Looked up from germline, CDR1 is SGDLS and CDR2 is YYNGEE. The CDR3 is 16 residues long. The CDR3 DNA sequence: TGTGCCAGCAGCGTAGCTTTGGCTAGCTCCCCTGATGAGCAGTTCTTC. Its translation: CASSVALASSPDEQFF.

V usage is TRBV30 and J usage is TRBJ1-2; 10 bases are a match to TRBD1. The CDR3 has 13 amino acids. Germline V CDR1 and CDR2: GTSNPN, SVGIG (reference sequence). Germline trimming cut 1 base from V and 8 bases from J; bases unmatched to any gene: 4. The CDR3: CAWSADRGSGYTF. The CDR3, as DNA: TGTGCCTGGAGTGCGGACAGGGGGAGCGGCTACACCTTC. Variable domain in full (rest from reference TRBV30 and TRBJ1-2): SQTIHQWPATLVQPVGSPLSLECTVEGTSNPNLYWYRQAAGRGLQLLFYSVGIGQISSEVPQNLSASRPQDRQFILSSKKLLLSDSGFYLCAWSADRGSGYTFGSGTRLTVV.

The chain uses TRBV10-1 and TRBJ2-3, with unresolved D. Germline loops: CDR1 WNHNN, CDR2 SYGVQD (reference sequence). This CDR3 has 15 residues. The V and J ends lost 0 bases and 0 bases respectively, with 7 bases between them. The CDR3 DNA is TGCGCCAGCAGTGAGTCAGCGACTAGCACAGATACGCAGTATTTT. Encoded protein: CASSESATSTDTQYF.

The CDR3 nucleotides are TGTGCCAGCAGCGATCCCGGGAGGGGTTACAATGAGCAGTTCTTC. Its translation: CASSDPGRGYNEQFF. This chain links TRBV13 with TRBJ2-1; 8 bases fit TRBD2. CDR1 is PRHDT and CDR2 is FYEKMQ in the germline V gene (reference sequence). The CDR3 spans 15 residues. V shed 5 bases, J shed 4 bases, and the junction held 7 bases outside the gene matches.

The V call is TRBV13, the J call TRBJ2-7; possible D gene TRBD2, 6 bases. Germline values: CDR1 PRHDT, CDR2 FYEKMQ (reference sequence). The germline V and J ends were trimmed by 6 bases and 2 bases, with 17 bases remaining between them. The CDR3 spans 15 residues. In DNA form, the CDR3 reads TGTGCCAGCAGTATACGTTGGGGACTGACCTACGAGCAGTACTTC. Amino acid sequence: CASSIRWGLTYEQYF.

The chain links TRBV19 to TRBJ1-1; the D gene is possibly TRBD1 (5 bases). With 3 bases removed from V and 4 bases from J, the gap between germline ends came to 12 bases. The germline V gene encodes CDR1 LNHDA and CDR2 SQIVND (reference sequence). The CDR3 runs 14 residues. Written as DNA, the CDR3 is TGTGCCAGTAGTATTGGGGATACAGGCACTGAAGCTTTCTTT. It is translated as CASSIGDTGTEAFF.

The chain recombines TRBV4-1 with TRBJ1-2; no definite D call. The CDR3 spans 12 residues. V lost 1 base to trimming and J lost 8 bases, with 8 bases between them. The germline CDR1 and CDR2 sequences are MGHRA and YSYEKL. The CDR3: CASSQGTEGYTF. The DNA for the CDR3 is TGCGCCAGCAGCCAAGGAACGGAGGGCTACACCTTC.

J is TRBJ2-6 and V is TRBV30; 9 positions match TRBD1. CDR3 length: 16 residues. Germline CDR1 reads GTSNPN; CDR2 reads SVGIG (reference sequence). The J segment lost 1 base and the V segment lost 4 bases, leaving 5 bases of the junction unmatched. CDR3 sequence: CAWTTGGGSGANVLTF. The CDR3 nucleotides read TGTGCCTGGACGACAGGGGGAGGATCTGGGGCCAACGTCCTGACTTTC.

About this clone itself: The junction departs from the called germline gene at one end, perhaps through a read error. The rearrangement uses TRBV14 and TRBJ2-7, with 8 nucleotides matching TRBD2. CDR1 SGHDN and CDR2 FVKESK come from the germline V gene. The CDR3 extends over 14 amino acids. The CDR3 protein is CASSRLLSGTRVDF. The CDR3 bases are TGTGCCAGCAGCCGATTGTTGAGCGGGACTAGGGTCGACTTC.

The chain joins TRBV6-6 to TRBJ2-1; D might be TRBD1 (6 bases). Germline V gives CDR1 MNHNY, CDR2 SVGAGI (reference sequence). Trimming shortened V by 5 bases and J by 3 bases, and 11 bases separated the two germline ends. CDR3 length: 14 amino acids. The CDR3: CASSPTGDYNEQFF. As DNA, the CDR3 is TGTGCCAGCAGTCCGACAGGAGACTACAATGAGCAGTTCTTC.

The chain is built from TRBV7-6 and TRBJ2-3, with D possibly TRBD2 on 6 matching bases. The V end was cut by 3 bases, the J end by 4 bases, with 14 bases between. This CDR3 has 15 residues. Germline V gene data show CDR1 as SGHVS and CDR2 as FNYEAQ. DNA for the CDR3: TGTGCCAGCAGCTTGGGGGGAGGAAGAGCAGATACGCAGTATTTT. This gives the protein CASSLGGGRADTQYF.

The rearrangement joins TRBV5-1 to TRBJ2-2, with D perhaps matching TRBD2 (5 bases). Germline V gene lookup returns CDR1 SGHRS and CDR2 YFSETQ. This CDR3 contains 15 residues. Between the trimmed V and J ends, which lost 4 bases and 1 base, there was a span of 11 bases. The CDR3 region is CASSPREGNTGELFF. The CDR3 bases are TGCGCCAGCAGCCCTCGGGAAGGGAACACCGGGGAGCTGTTTTTT.

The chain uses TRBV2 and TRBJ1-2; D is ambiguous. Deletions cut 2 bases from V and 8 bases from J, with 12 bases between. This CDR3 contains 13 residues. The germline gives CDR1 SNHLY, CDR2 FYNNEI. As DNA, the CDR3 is TGTGCCAGCAGTGAAAGTGTGCCCGAGGGCTACACCTTC. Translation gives CASSESVPEGYTF.

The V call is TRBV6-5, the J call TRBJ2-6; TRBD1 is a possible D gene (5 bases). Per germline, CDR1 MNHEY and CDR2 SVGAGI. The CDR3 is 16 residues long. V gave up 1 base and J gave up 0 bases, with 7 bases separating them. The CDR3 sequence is CASSYFGASGANVLTF. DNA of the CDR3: TGTGCCAGCAGTTACTTTGGGGCCTCTGGGGCCAACGTCCTGACTTTC.

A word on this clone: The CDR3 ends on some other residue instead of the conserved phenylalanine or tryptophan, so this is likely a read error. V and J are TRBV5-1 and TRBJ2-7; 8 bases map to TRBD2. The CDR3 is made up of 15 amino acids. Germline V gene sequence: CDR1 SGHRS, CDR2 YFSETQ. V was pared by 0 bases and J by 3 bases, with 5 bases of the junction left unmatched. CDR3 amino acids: CASSLAGTSSYEQYL. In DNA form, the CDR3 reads TGCGCCAGCAGCTTGGCCGGGACTAGTAGCTACGAGCAGTACCTC.

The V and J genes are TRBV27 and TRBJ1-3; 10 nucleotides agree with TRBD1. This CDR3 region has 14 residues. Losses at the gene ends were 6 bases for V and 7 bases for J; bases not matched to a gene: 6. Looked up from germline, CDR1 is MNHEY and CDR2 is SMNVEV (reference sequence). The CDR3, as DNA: TGTGCCAGCAGAGGACCGGGACAGGGGAACACCATATATTTT. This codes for CASRGPGQGNTIYF.

The CDR3 spells CASSTSGRVGEQYV. In nucleotides, the CDR3 is TGCGCCAGCAGCACTAGCGGGAGGGTAGGCGAGCAGTACGTC. The chain employs TRBV5-1 and TRBJ2-7, with 13 bases identical to TRBD2. Per germline, CDR1 SGHRS and CDR2 YFSETQ. The CDR3 length is 14 residues. V lost 4 bases, J lost 6 bases, and 4 bases stayed unmatched.

As DNA, the CDR3 is TGTGCCAGCAGCTTAGTTATAGGGAGCTCTTATGGCTACACCTTC. It specifies CASSLVIGSSYGYTF. The V gene is TRBV7-2, the J gene TRBJ1-2; no firm D call. The CDR3 contains 15 residues. V lost 1 base and J lost 5, with 14 bases in between. Per the germline V gene, CDR1 is SGHTA and CDR2 is FQGNSA. Combining the CDR3 with reference TRBV7-2 and TRBJ1-2 gives the whole variable domain GAGVSQSPSNKVTEKGKDVELRCDPISGHTALYWYRQSLGQGLEFLIYFQGNSAPDKSGLPSDRFSAERTGGSVSTLTIQRTQQEDSAVYLCASSLVIGSSYGYTFGSGTRLTVV.

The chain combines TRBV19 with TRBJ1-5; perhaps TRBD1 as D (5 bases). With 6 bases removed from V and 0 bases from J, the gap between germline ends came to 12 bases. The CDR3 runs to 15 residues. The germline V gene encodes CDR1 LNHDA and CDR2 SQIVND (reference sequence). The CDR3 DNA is TGTGCCAGTAGCGCGACAGCTACTAGCAATCAGCCCCAGCATTTT. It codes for CASSATATSNQPQHF. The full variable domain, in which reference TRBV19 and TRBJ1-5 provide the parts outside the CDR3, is DGGITQSPKYLFRKEGQNVTLSCEQNLNHDAMYWYRQDPGQGLRLIYYSQIVNDFQKGDIAEGYSVSREKKESFPLTVTSAQKNPTAFYLCASSATATSNQPQHFGDGTRLSIL.